Listed here is a single T cell receptor (beta chain). Antigen: not known. These data belong to a study of cytomegalovirus exposure and HLA in healthy donors. Study-level results: The majority of TCR sequences were rare, yet some public TCRs appeared in many donors.

Clones were sequenced by immunoSEQ multiplex PCR, and TCRdb holds only the in-frame ones, with some missing. The sample yields approximately 200,000 clones, about 93% seen once. Germline lookup yields CDR1 SGDLS and CDR2 YYNGEE. Trimming took 5 bases from V and 2 from J; bases not matched to a gene: 7. This CDR3 has 16 residues. The chain has TRBV9 and TRBJ2-1; 10 bases fit TRBD2. The sequence was collected from a woman under 30 in good health and CMV-seronegative. Material for sequencing was PBMCs. The chain's CDR3 is CASSYSGTSAYNEQFF. The CDR3 region has the DNA TGTGCCAGCAGTTATTCCGGGACTAGCGCCTACAATGAGCAGTTCTTC. The full variable domain, in which reference TRBV9 and TRBJ2-1 provide the parts outside the CDR3, is DSGVTQTPKHLITATGQRVTLRCSPRSGDLSVYWYQQSLDQGLQFLIQYYNGEERAKGNILERFSAQQFPDLHSELNLSSLELGDSALYFCASSYSGTSAYNEQFFGPGTRLTVL.